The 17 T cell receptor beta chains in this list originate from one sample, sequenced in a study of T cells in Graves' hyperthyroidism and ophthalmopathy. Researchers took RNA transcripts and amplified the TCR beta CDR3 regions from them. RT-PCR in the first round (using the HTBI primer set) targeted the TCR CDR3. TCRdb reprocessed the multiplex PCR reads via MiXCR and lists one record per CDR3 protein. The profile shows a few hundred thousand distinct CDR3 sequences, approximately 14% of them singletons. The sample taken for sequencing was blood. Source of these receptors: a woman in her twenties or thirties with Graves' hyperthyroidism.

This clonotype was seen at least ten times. Here the CDR3 DNA reads TGCAGTGCTAGACGGACACTCGACCTTGGGGAGAACACTGAAGCTTTCTTT. Protein: CSARRTLDLGENTEAFF. V and J are TRBV20-1 and TRBJ1-1, with D possibly matching TRBD1 (5 bases). The CDR3 is 17 residues long. The ends were cut back, 2 bases at V and 1 base at J, with 20 bases in the middle. CDR1 is DFQATT and CDR2 is SNEGSKA in the germline V gene (reference sequence).

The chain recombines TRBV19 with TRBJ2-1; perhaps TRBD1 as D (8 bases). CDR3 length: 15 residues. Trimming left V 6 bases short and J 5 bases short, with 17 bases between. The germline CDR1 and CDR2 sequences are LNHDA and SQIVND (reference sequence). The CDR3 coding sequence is TGTGCCAGTAGGGGGGGGACAGGTCCCCACAATGAGCAGTTCTTC. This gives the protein CASRGGTGPHNEQFF.

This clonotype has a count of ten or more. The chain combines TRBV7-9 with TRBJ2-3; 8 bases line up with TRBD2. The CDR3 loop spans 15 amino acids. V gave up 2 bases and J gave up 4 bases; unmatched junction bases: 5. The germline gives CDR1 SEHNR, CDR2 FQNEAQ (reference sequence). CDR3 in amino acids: CASSLSGRGADTQYF. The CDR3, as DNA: TGTGCCAGCAGCTTATCCGGGAGGGGAGCAGATACGCAGTATTTT.

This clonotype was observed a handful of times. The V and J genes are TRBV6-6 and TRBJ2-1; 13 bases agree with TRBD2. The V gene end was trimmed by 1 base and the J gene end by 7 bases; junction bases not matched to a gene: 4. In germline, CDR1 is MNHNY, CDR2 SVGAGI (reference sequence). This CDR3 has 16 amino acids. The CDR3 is CASSYFGLAGDNEQFF. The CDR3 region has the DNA TGTGCCAGCAGTTACTTTGGACTAGCGGGAGATAATGAGCAGTTCTTC.

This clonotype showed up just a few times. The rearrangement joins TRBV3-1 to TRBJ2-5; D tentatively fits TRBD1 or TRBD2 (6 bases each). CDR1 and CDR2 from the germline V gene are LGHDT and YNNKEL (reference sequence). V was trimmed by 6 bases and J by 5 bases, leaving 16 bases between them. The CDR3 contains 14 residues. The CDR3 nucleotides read TGTGCCAGCAGTTTCCGGGGGCTAGTGGAGACCCAGTACTTC. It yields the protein CASSFRGLVETQYF.

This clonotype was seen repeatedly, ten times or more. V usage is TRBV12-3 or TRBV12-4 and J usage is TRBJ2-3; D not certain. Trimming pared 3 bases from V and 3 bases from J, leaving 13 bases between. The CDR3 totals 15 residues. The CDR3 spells CASSFARARTDTQYF. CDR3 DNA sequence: TGTGCCAGCAGTTTTGCTAGAGCTAGGACAGATACGCAGTATTTT.

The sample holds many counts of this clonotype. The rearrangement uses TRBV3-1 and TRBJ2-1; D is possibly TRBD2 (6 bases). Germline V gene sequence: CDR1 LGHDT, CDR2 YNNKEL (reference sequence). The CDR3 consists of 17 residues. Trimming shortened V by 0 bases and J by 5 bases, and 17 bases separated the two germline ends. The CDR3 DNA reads TGTGCCAGCAGCCAAGATCCGACGGGGAGGTTGAACAATGAGCAGTTCTTC. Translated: CASSQDPTGRLNNEQFF.

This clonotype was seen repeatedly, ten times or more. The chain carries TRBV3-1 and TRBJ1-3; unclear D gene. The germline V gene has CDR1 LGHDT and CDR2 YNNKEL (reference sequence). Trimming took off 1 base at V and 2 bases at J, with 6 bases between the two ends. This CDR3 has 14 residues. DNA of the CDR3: TGTGCCAGCAGCCAAGGCTATCCTGGAAACACCATATATTTT. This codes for CASSQGYPGNTIYF.

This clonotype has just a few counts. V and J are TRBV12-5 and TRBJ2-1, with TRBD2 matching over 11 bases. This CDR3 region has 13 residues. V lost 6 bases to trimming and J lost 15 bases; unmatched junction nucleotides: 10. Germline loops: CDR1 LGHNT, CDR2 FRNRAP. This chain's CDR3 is CASGYLTSGSLFF. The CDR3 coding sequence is TGTGCTAGTGGCTACTTAACTAGCGGGAGCCTGTTCTTC. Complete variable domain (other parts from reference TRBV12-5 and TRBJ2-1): DARVTQTPRHKVTEMGQEVTMRCQPILGHNTVFWYRQTMMQGLELLAYFRNRAPLDDSGMPKDRFSAEMPDATLATLKIQPSEPRDSAVYFCASGYLTSGSLFFGPGTRLTVL.

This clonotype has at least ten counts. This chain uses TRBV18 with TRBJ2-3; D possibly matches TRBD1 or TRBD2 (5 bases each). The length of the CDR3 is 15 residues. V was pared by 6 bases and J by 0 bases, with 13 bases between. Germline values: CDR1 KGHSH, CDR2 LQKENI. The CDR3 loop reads CASSWDGPSTDTQYF. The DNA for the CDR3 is TGTGCCAGCTCTTGGGACGGACCTAGCACAGATACGCAGTATTTT.

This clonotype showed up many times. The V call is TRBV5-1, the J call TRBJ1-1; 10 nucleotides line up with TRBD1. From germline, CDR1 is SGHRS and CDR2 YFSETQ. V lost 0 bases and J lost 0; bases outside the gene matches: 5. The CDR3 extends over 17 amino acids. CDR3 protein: CASSLAGTGAMNTEAFF. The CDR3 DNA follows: TGCGCCAGCAGCTTGGCCGGGACAGGGGCAATGAACACTGAAGCTTTCTTT.

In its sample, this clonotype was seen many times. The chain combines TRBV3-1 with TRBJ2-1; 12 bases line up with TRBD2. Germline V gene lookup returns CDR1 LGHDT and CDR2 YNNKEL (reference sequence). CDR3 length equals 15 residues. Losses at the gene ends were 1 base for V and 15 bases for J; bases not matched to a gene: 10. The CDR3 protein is CASSQAPLAGGPPFF. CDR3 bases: TGTGCCAGCAGCCAAGCTCCCCTAGCGGGAGGGCCGCCGTTCTTC.

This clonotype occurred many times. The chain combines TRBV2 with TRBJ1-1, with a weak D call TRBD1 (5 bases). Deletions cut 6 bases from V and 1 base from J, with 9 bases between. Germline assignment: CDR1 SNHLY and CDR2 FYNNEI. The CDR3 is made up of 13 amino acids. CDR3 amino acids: CASSVTANTEAFF. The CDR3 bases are TGTGCCAGCAGCGTGACAGCGAACACTGAAGCTTTCTTT.

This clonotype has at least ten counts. CDR3 nucleotides: TGTGCCAGCAGGGCAGCGGGAAGCTCCTACGAGCAGTACTTC. Translation gives CASRAAGSSYEQYF. The chain couples TRBV2 to TRBJ2-7; 7 bases line up with TRBD2. This CDR3 region has 14 residues. CDR1 is SNHLY and CDR2 is FYNNEI in the germline V gene. Trimming cost V 6 bases and J 0 bases; bases outside gene matches: 5.

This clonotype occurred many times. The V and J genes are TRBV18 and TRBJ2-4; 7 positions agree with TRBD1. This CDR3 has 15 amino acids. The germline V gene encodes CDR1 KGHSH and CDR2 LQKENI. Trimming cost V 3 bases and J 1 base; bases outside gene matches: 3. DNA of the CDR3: TGTGCCAGCTCACCTACAGGGGCGGCCAAAAACATTCAGTACTTC. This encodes CASSPTGAAKNIQYF.

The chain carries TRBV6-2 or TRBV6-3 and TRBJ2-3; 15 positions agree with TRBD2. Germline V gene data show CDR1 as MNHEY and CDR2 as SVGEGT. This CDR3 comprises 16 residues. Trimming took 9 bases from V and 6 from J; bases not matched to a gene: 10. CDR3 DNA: TGTGCCAGTACTCTGGGACTAGCGGGAGGTTTCGATACGCAGTATTTT. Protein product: CASTLGLAGGFDTQYF.

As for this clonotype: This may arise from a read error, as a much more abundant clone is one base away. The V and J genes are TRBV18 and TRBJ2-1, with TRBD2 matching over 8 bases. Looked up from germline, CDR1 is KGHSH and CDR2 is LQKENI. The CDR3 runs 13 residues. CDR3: CASSVSGISERFF. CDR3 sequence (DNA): TGTGCCAGCTCGGTTAGCGGGATCAGCGAGCGGTTCTTC.